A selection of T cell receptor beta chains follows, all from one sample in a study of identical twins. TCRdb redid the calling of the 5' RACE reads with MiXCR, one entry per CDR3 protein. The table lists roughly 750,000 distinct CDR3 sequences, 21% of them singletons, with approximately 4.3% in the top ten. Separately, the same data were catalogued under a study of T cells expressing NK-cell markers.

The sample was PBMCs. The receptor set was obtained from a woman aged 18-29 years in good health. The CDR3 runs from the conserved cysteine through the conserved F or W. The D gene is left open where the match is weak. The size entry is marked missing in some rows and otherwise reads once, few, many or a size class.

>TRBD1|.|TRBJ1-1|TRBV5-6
CASSPGTASEAFF
TGTGCCAGCAGCCCCGGGACAGCCTCTGAAGCTTTCTTT
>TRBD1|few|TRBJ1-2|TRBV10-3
CAIWTGGSGTF
TGTGCCATCTGGACAGGGGGCTCAGGCACCTTC
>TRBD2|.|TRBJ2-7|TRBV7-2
CASTPTSGSSYEQYF
TGTGCCAGCACTCCGACTAGCGGGTCTTCCTACGAGCAGTACTTC
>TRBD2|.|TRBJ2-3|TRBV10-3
CATRLAGDTDTQYF
TGTGCCACCCGACTAGCGGGAGACACAGATACGCAGTATTTT
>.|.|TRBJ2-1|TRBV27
CASSLSSAGLAEQFF
TGTGCCAGCAGTTTATCGAGTGCCGGACTGGCGGAGCAGTTCTTC
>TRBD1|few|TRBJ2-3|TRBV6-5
CASSYSGQGVVTDTQYF
TGTGCCAGCAGTTACTCGGGACAGGGAGTTGTCACAGATACGCAGTATTTT
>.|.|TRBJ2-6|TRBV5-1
CASSQPGSGSGANVLTF
TGCGCCAGCAGCCAGCCAGGCTCGGGGTCTGGGGCCAACGTCCTGACTTTC
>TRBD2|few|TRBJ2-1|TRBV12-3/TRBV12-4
CASSNPGLATYNEQFF
TGTGCCAGCAGCAACCCGGGACTAGCGACCTACAATGAGCAGTTCTTC
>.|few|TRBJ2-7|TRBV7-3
CASSPGFAVREQYF
TGTGCCAGCAGCCCGGGTTTTGCAGTGAGGGAGCAGTACTTC
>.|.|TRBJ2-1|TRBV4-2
CASSRRTPADEQFF
TGTGCCAGCAGTCGTAGAACGCCTGCCGATGAGCAGTTCTTC
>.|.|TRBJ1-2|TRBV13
CASSSLMRVTEDGYTF
TGTGCCAGCAGCTCCCTCATGAGGGTAACAGAAGATGGCTACACCTTC
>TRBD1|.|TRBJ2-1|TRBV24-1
CATSDLPGTGNNEQFF
TGTGCCACCAGTGATCTACCCGGGACAGGGAACAATGAGCAGTTCTTC
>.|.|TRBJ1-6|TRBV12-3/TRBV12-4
CASRQLNSPLHF
TGTGCCAGCCGACAGTTGAATTCACCCCTCCACTTT
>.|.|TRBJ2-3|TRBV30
CAWAGTSDMDTQYF
TGTGCCTGGGCCGGGACCTCAGATATGGATACGCAGTATTTT
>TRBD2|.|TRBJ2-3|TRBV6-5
CASSYLAGNVRTQYF
TGTGCCAGCAGTTACCTAGCGGGGAATGTTCGTACGCAGTATTTT
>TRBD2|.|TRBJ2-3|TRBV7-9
CASSFTSGYTDTQYF
TGTGCCAGCAGCTTCACTAGCGGATACACAGATACGCAGTATTTT
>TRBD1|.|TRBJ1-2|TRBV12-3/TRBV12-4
CASSLWELQGAHGYTF
TGTGCCAGCAGTTTATGGGAATTACAGGGGGCTCATGGCTACACCTTC
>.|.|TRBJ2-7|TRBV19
CASSIGRGPNYEQYF
TGTGCCAGTAGTATAGGACGGGGGCCAAACTACGAGCAGTACTTC
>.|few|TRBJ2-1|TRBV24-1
CATSDRHGSSSYNEQFF
TGTGCCACCAGTGACCGTCACGGATCGAGCTCCTACAATGAGCAGTTCTTC
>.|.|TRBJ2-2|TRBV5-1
CASSAEANTGELFF
TGCGCCAGCAGCGCCGAGGCGAACACCGGGGAGCTGTTTTTT
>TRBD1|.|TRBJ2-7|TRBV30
CAWSLGQGSSYEQYF
TGTGCCTGGAGTCTGGGACAGGGGAGCTCCTACGAGCAGTACTTC
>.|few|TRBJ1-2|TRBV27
CASSREPGGYGYTF
TGTGCCAGCAGTCGAGAGCCGGGCGGCTATGGCTACACCTTC
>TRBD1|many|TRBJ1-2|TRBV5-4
CASSLSRQGQNYGYTF
TGTGCCAGCAGCTTGAGCCGACAGGGTCAGAACTATGGCTACACCTTC
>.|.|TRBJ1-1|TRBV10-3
CAISRPNTEAFF
TGTGCCATCAGCCGACCGAACACTGAAGCTTTCTTT
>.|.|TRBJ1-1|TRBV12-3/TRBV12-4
CASRVGTEAFF
TGTGCCAGCAGGGTGGGCACTGAAGCTTTCTTT
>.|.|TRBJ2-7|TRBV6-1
CASRPPGQGPTITF
TGTGCCAGCAGGCCACCCGGGCAGGGTCCCACCATTACTTTC
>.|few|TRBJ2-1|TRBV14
CASSQDLNPTGLYNEQFF
TGTGCCAGCAGCCAAGATCTAAATCCCACCGGTCTCTACAATGAGCAGTTCTTC
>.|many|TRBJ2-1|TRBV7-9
CASSLDTGYNEQFF
TGTGCCAGCAGCTTAGACACAGGTTACAATGAGCAGTTCTTC
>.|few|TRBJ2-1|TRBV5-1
CASTEGNNNEQFF
TGCGCCAGCACTGAGGGAAATAACAATGAGCAGTTCTTC
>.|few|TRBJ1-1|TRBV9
CASSGGPQNTEAFF
TGTGCCAGCAGCGGGGGACCACAGAACACTGAAGCTTTCTTT
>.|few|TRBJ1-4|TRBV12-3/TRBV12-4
CATRLANEKLFF
TGTGCCACCCGGTTGGCGAATGAAAAACTGTTTTTT
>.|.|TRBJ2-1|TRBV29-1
CSADGQTPYNEQFF
TGCAGCGCCGACGGACAGACCCCCTACAATGAGCAGTTCTTC
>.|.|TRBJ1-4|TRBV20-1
CSARDSQGGEKLFF
TGCAGTGCTAGAGATAGCCAGGGCGGCGAAAAACTGTTTTTT
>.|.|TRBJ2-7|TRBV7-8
CASSSDFPASYEQYF
TGTGCCAGCAGCTCAGACTTTCCCGCATCCTACGAGCAGTACTTC
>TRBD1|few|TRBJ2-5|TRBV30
CAWNRQGWSETQYF
TGTGCCTGGAACCGACAGGGGTGGTCGGAGACCCAGTACTTC